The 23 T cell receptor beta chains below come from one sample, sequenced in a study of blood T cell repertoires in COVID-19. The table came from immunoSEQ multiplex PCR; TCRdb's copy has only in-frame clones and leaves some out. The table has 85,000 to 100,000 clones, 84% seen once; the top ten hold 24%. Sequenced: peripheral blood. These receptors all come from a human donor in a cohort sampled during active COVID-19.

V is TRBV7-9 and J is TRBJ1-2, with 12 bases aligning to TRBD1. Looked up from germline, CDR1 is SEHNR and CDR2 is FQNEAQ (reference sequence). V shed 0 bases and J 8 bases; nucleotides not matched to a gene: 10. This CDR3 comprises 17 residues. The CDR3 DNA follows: TGTGCCAGCAGCTTAGCCGGGACAGGGGGCGCTTCTAGGGGCTACACCTTC. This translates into CASSLAGTGGASRGYTF. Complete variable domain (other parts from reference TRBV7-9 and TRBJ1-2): DTGVSQNPRHKITKRGQNVTFRCDPISEHNRLYWYRQTLGQGPEFLTYFQNEAQLEKSRLLSDRFSAERPKGSFSTLEIQRTEQGDSAMYLCASSLAGTGGASRGYTFGSGTRLTVV.

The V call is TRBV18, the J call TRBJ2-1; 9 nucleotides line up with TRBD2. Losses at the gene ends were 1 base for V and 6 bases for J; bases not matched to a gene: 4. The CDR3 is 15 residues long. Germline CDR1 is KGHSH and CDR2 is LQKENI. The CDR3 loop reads CASSPRVAGANEQFF. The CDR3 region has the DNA TGTGCCAGCTCACCACGGGTAGCGGGGGCCAATGAGCAGTTCTTC.

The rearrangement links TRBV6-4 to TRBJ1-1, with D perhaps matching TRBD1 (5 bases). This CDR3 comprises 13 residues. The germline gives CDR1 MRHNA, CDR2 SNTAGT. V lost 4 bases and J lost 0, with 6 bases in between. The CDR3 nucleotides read TGTGCCAGCAGTGGACAGATGAACACTGAAGCTTTCTTT. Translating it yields CASSGQMNTEAFF.

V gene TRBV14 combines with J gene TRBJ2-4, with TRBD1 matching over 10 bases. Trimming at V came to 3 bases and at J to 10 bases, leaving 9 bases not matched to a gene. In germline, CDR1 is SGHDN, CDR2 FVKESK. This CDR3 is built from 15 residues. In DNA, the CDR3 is TGTGCCAGCAGCCAGCTAGGACAGGGGGAGACAATTCAGTACTTC. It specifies CASSQLGQGETIQYF.

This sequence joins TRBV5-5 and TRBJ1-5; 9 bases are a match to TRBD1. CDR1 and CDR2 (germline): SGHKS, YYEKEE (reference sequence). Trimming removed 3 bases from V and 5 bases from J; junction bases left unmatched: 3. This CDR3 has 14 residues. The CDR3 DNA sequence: TGTGCCAGCAGCTGGGGACAGGGAGATCAGCCCCAGCATTTT. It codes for CASSWGQGDQPQHF.

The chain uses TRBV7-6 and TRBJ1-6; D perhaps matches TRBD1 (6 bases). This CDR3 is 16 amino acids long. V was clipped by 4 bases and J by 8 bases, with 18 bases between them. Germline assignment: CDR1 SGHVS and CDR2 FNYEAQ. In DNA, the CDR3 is TGTGCCAGCAGCTCCCTCAGGGGAGGGGGGGATTCACCCCTCCACTTT. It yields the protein CASSSLRGGGDSPLHF.

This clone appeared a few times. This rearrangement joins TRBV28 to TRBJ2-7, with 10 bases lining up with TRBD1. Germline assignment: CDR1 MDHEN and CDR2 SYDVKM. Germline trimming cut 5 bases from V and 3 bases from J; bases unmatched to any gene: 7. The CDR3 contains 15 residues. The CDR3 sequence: CASSIPGQGHYEQYF. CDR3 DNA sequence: TGTGCCAGCAGTATTCCGGGACAGGGGCACTACGAGCAGTACTTC.

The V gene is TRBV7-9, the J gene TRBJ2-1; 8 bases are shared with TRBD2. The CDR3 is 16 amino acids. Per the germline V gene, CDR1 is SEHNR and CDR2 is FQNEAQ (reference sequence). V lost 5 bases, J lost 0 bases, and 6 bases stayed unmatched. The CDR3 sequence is CASSKVLADSYNEQFF. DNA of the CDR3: TGTGCCAGCAGCAAAGTACTAGCGGACTCCTACAATGAGCAGTTCTTC.

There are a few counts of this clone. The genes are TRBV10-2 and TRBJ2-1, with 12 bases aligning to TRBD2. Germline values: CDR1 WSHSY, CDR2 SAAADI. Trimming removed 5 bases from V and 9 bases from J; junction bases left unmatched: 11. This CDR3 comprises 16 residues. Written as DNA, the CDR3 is TGCGCCAGCAGTCCCTCGACTAGCGGGAGTTCAAGTGAGCAGTTCTTC. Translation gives CASSPSTSGSSSEQFF.

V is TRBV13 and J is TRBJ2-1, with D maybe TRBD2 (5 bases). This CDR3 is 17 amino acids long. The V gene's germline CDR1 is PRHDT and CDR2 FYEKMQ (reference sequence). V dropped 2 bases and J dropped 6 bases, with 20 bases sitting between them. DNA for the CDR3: TGTGCCAGCAGCTTAAGCCTCACCTCCTATGCGGGCAATGAGCAGTTCTTC. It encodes CASSLSLTSYAGNEQFF. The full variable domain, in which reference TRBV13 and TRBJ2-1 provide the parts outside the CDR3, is AAGVIQSPRHLIKEKRETATLKCYPIPRHDTVYWYQQGPGQDPQFLISFYEKMQSDKGSIPDRFSAQQFSDYHSELNMSSLELGDSALYFCASSLSLTSYAGNEQFFGPGTRLTVL.

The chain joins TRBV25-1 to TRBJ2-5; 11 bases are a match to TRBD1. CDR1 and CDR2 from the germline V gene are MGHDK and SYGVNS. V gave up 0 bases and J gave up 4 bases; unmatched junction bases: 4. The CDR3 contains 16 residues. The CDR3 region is CASSEYRGQGVETQYF. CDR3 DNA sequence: TGTGCCAGCAGTGAATATAGGGGACAGGGGGTAGAGACCCAGTACTTC.

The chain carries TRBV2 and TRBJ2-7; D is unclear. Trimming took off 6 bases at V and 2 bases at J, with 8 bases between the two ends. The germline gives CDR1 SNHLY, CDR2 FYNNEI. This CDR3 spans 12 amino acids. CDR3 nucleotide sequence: TGTGCCAGCAGGGTACTCCCCTACGAGCAGTACTTC. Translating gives CASRVLPYEQYF.

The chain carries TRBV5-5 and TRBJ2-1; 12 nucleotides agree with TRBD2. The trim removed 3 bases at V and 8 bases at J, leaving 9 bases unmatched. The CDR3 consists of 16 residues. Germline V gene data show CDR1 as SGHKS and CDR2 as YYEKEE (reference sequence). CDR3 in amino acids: CASSSDGTSGLYEQFF. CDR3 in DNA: TGTGCCAGCAGCTCCGACGGGACTAGCGGGCTCTATGAGCAGTTCTTC. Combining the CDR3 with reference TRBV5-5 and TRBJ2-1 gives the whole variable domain DAGVTQSPTHLIKTRGQQVTLRCSPISGHKSVSWYQQVLGQGPQFIFQYYEKEERGRGNFPDRFSARQFPNYSSELNVNALLLGDSALYLCASSSDGTSGLYEQFFGPGTRLTVL.

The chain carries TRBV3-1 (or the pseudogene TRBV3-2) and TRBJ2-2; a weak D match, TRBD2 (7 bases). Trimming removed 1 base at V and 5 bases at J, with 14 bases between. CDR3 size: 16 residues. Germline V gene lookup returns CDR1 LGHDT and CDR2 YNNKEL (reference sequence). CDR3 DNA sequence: TGTGCCAGCAGCCAAGGGCCGGGGGGCCGGACCGGGGAGCTGTTTTTT. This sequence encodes CASSQGPGGRTGELFF.

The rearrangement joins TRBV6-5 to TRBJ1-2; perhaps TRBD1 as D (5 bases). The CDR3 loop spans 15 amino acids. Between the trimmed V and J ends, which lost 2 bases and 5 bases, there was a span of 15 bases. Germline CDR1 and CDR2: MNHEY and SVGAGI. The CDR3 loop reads CASSYSGRVFYGYTF. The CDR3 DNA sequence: TGTGCCAGCAGTTACAGTGGCAGGGTCTTTTATGGCTACACCTTC.

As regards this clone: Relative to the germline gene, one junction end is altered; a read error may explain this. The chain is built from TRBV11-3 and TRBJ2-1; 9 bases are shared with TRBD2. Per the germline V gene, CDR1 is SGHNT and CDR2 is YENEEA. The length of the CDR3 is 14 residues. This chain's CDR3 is CASRLAGVGNEQFF. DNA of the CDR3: TGTGCCAGCAGGTTAGCGGGGGTTGGCAATGAGCAGTTCTTC.

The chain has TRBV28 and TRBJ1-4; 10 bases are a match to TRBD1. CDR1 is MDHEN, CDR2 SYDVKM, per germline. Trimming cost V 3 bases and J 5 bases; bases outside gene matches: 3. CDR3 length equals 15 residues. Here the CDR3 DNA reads TGTGCCAGCAGTTTTGGACAGGGGGGGAATGAAAAACTGTTTTTT. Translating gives CASSFGQGGNEKLFF.

The DNA of the CDR3 is TGCGCCAGCAGCCAAGTAGGGGTCGCTGGAAACACCATATATTTT. The encoded protein is CASSQVGVAGNTIYF. The rearrangement links TRBV4-3 to TRBJ1-3; perhaps TRBD1 as D (5 bases). Germline V lookup: CDR1 LGHNA, CDR2 YSLEER. V lost 1 base and J 2 bases, leaving 9 bases between the germline ends. The CDR3 is made up of 15 amino acids.

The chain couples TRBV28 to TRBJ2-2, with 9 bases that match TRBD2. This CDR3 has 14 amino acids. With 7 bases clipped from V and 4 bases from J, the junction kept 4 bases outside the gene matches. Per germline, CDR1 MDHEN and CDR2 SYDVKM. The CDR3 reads CASIRAGGTGELFF. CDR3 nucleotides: TGTGCCAGCATTCGAGCGGGAGGCACCGGGGAGCTGTTTTTT.

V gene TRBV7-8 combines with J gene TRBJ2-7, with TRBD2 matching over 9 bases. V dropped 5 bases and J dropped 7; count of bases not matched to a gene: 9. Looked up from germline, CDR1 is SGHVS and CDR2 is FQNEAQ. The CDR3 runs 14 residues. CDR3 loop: CASSQTSGPLEQYF. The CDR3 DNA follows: TGTGCCAGCAGCCAAACTAGCGGGCCCCTAGAGCAGTACTTC.

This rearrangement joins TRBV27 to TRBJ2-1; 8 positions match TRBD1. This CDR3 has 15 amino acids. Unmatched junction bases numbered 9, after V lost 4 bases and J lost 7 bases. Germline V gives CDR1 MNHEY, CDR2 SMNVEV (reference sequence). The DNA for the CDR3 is TGTGCCAGCAGTTCCCTCGGACAGGGACGGAATGAGCAGTTCTTC. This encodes CASSSLGQGRNEQFF.

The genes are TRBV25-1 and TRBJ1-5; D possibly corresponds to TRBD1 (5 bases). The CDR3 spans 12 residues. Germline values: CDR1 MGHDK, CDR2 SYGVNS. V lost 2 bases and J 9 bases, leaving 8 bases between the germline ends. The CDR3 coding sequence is TGTGCCAGCAGTGAAGCGGGGCGGCCCCAGCATTTT. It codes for CASSEAGRPQHF.

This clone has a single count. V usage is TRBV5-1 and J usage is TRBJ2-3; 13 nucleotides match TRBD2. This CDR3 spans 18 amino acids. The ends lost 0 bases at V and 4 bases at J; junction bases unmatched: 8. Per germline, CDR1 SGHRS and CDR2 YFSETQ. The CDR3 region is CASSLGTSGGVGADTQYF. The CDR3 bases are TGCGCCAGCAGCTTGGGAACTAGCGGGGGGGTCGGCGCAGATACGCAGTATTTT.